These 20 T cell receptor beta chains were all obtained from the same sample, sequenced in a study of blood T cells in healthy people across ages. Using a J-beta primer mix together with a sample-barcoded 5' primer, a second PCR was run for roughly 6 to 11 cycles. One entry per CDR3 protein results from TCRdb running MiXCR on the 5' RACE reads. The sample shows about 400,000 distinct CDR3 sequences, 50% to 60% of them seen only once. What was sequenced was blood. These receptors all stem from a man between 60 and 75 years old in good health.

The rearrangement uses TRBV28 and TRBJ2-6; a possible D gene is TRBD1 (6 bases). The CDR3 runs to 14 residues. Trimming left V 6 bases short and J 4 bases short, with 10 bases between. CDR1 and CDR2 from the germline V gene are MDHEN and SYDVKM. The CDR3 DNA reads TGTGCCAGCAGCCACAGGGCCGGGGCCAACGTCCTGACTTTC. Its translation: CASSHRAGANVLTF.

This clonotype was recorded many times. The chain is built from TRBV9 and TRBJ2-6; 7 nucleotides align to TRBD1. The CDR3 sequence is 16 residues long. Germline V gene sequence: CDR1 SGDLS, CDR2 YYNGEE. V trimming: 4 bases; J trimming: 2 bases; junction bases outside the gene matches: 6. CDR3 residues: CASSPDRWAGANVLTF. In DNA, the CDR3 is TGTGCCAGCAGCCCGGACAGGTGGGCTGGGGCCAACGTCCTGACTTTC.

The V gene is TRBV6-1, the J gene TRBJ1-2; TRBD1 is a possible D gene (6 bases). The CDR3 covers 12 residues. V was pared by 6 bases and J by 8 bases, with 13 bases between. CDR1 MNHNS and CDR2 SASEGT come from the germline V gene. As DNA, the CDR3 is TGTGCCAGCAGGGAGGGGGGTTTCGGCTACACCTTC. Protein sequence: CASREGGFGYTF.

V and J are TRBV20-1 and TRBJ2-7, with TRBD2 matching over 11 bases. The CDR3 spans 19 residues. J gave up 4 bases and V 0 bases, and 17 bases lay outside the gene matches. Germline CDR1 reads DFQATT; CDR2 reads SNEGSKA (reference sequence). In nucleotides, the CDR3 is TGCAGTGCTAGAGATGGGCCTAGCGGGGGGACCCGGAATTTTTACGAGCAGTACTTC. It specifies CSARDGPSGGTRNFYEQYF.

A few counts support this clonotype. This chain links TRBV6-5 with TRBJ1-2; D may be TRBD1 (5 bases). The germline CDR1 and CDR2 sequences are MNHEY and SVGAGI. With 6 bases removed from V and 6 bases from J, the gap between germline ends came to 20 bases. This CDR3 has 15 residues. CDR3 sequence: CASRRGREGFNGYTF. CDR3 nucleotide sequence: TGTGCCAGCAGAAGGGGACGGGAAGGGTTTAATGGCTACACCTTC.

The chain employs TRBV4-3 and TRBJ2-5; possible D gene TRBD1, 5 bases. Germline lookup yields CDR1 LGHNA and CDR2 YSLEER. V lost 4 bases, J lost 3 bases, and 15 bases lay in between. The CDR3 sequence is 15 residues long. CDR3 nucleotide sequence: TGCGCCAGCAGCCCCTATTGGGGCGGAGAAGAGACCCAGTACTTC. It yields the protein CASSPYWGGEETQYF.

The chain recombines TRBV29-1 with TRBJ2-1, with a weak D call TRBD1 (6 bases). This CDR3 region has 13 residues. The germline V gene encodes CDR1 SQVTM and CDR2 ANQGSEA. V lost 7 bases to trimming and J lost 4 bases, with 14 bases between them. CDR3 in amino acids: CSGQDGLYNEQFF. CDR3 sequence (DNA): TGCAGCGGACAGGACGGTCTTTACAATGAGCAGTTCTTC.

The chain recombines TRBV6-6 with TRBJ1-1; D is unclear. The CDR3 extends over 12 amino acids. Trimming shortened V by 4 bases and J by 8 bases, and 11 bases separated the two germline ends. Per germline, CDR1 MNHNY and CDR2 SVGAGI (reference sequence). As DNA, the CDR3 is TGTGCCAGCAGTTCGCAGGCGTTCGAAGCTTTCTTT. Translating gives CASSSQAFEAFF.

The chain is built from TRBV28 and TRBJ2-7; D gene unclear. Germline values: CDR1 MDHEN, CDR2 SYDVKM. The CDR3 is made up of 13 amino acids. V was shortened by 5 bases and J by 5 bases, with 13 bases between the two germline ends. The CDR3 DNA reads as TGTGCCAGCAGTACCGACCCGCTCCACGAGCAGTACTTC. Translation: CASSTDPLHEQYF.

A few counts support this clonotype. This chain connects TRBV6-5 to TRBJ1-2; weak D call: TRBD1 (6 bases). The V and J ends lost 0 bases and 4 bases respectively, with 18 bases between them. The germline V gene encodes CDR1 MNHEY and CDR2 SVGAGI. The CDR3 spans 17 residues. The CDR3 DNA sequence: TGTGCCAGCAGTTACTCGGTTGAGTGGGGGCAACGCTATGGCTACACCTTC. Its protein is CASSYSVEWGQRYGYTF.

V usage is TRBV9 and J usage is TRBJ2-7, with D unclear. The J call may be incorrect, as the DNA end agrees better with TRBJ2-5. Germline V gene data show CDR1 as SGDLS and CDR2 as YYNGEE. This CDR3 contains 15 residues. CDR3 sequence (DNA): TGTGCCAGCAGCGTAACCTCTCGCCGGGAAGAGACCCAGTACTTC. It yields the protein CASSVTSRREETQYF.

Turning to this clonotype: A read error may produce the germline difference seen at one junction end. The rearrangement links TRBV20-1 to TRBJ2-1; D possibly corresponds to TRBD2 (6 bases). CDR1 and CDR2 from the germline V gene are DFQATT and SNEGSKA (reference sequence). The CDR3 has 13 residues. The chain's CDR3 is CSASLEGLNEQFF. In DNA form, the CDR3 reads TGTAGTGCTAGTCTGGAGGGCCTCAATGAGCAGTTCTTC.

A note on this clonotype: A much bigger clone sits one base away, suggesting this may be a read error. V usage is TRBV9 and J usage is TRBJ2-6; 8 bases align to TRBD1. The CDR3 is 16 residues long. The germline V gene encodes CDR1 SGDLS and CDR2 YYNGEE. CDR3 DNA: TGTGCCAGCTCCCAAGACAGGGGCTCTGGGGCCGACGTCCTGACTTTC. Its protein product is CASSQDRGSGADVLTF.

This clonotype showed up just once. This chain links TRBV29-1 with TRBJ2-4; 7 bases agree with TRBD1. CDR3 length: 10 residues. Trimming removed 4 bases from V and 13 bases from J; junction bases left unmatched: 4. CDR1 and CDR2 from the germline V gene are SQVTM and ANQGSEA. The DNA for the CDR3 is TGCAGCGTTGGGGACAGTGTGCAGTACTTC. It codes for CSVGDSVQYF.

The chain recombines TRBV29-1 with TRBJ2-3, with unresolved D. The CDR3 covers 15 residues. Per germline, CDR1 SQVTM and CDR2 ANQGSEA. Trimming pared 4 bases from V and 0 bases from J, leaving 14 bases between. The DNA of the CDR3 is TGCAGCGTTGGGTCTTCCCAAAGGAGCACAGATACGCAGTATTTT. Encoded protein: CSVGSSQRSTDTQYF.

The rearrangement uses TRBV18 and TRBJ1-1, with TRBD1 as a possible D gene (5 bases). The CDR3 is 15 amino acids. From germline, CDR1 is KGHSH and CDR2 LQKENI. The germline V and J ends were trimmed by 0 bases and 2 bases, with 10 bases remaining between them. The CDR3 region is CASSPPKGVNTEAFF. The CDR3 region has the DNA TGTGCCAGCTCACCACCGAAAGGGGTAAACACTGAAGCTTTCTTT. The full variable domain, rest sourced from reference TRBV18 and TRBJ1-1, is NAGVMQNPRHLVRRRGQEARLRCSPMKGHSHVYWYRQLPEEGLKFMVYLQKENIIDESGMPKERFSAEFPKEGPSILRIQQVVRGDSAAYFCASSPPKGVNTEAFFGQGTRLTVV.

As concerns this clonotype: Germline and junction disagree at one end, which may indicate a read error. The CDR3 is CSARYQIGSINAQFF. For the CDR3, the DNA is TGCAGTGCTAGATACCAAATTGGCAGCATTAATGCGCAGTTCTTC. V is TRBV20-1 and J is TRBJ2-1; D is uncertain. From germline, CDR1 is DFQATT and CDR2 SNEGSKA (reference sequence). The CDR3 covers 15 residues.

This chain joins TRBV6-2 or TRBV6-3 and TRBJ1-1, with D perhaps matching TRBD1 (5 bases). Germline V gene lookup returns CDR1 MNHEY and CDR2 SVGEGT. With 2 bases removed from V and 8 bases from J, the gap between germline ends came to 9 bases. The CDR3 extends over 12 amino acids. For the CDR3, the DNA is TGTGCCAGCAGTTACAGTAGGACAGAAGCTTTCTTT. Residues: CASSYSRTEAFF.

Only a few counts were recorded for this clonotype. The gene calls are TRBV5-1 and TRBJ2-7; 9 nucleotides line up with TRBD1. This CDR3 contains 16 residues. Germline V CDR1 and CDR2: SGHRS, YFSETQ. V gave up 2 bases and J gave up 2 bases; unmatched junction bases: 8. The CDR3 DNA reads as TGCGCCAGCAGCTTAAAACGACAGGGGGGCACCTACGAGCAGTACTTC. Its protein product is CASSLKRQGGTYEQYF. The entire variable domain, with the rest obtained from reference TRBV5-1 and TRBJ2-7, is as follows: KAGVTQTPRYLIKTRGQQVTLSCSPISGHRSVSWYQQTPGQGLQFLFEYFSETQRNKGNFPGRFSGRQFSNSRSEMNVSTLELGDSALYLCASSLKRQGGTYEQYFGPGTRLTVT.

The V call is TRBV28, the J call TRBJ2-3; 7 bases align to TRBD1. V was pared by 6 bases and J by 4 bases, with 10 bases of the junction left unmatched. From germline, CDR1 is MDHEN and CDR2 SYDVKM. This CDR3 is built from 15 residues. The CDR3 loop is CASRKAGTVADTQYF. CDR3 coding DNA: TGTGCCAGCAGGAAAGCAGGGACAGTCGCAGATACGCAGTATTTT.